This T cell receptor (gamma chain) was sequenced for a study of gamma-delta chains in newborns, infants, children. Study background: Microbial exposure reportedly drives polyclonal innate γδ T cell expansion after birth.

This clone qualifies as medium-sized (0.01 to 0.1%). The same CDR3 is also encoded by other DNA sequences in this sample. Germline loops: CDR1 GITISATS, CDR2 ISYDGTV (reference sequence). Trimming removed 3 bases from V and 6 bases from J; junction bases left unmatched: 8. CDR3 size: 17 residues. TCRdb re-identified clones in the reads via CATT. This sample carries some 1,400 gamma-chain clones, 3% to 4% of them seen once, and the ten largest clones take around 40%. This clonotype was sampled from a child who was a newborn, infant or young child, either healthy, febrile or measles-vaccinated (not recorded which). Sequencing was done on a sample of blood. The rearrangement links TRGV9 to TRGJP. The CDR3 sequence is CALWETAGELGKKIKVF. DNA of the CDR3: TGTGCCTTGTGGGAGACTGCCGGAGAGTTGGGCAAAAAAATCAAGGTATTT.